This note documents a single TCR beta chain sequence. The sample is drawn from a study of CD8+CD57+ T cells in acquired aplastic anemia. Study in general: Mean DNA quantity obtained from sorted CD4+ and CD8+ cells was approximately 3 ug.

Genomic DNA was employed as the template in profiling TCR beta VDJ and CDR3. TCRdb analysed the reads with MiXCR anew, one entry per CDR3 protein. Of 95,000 to 150,000 distinct CDR3 sequences listed, over 30% were seen once; the top ten hold 2% to 3%. The CDR3 extends over 16 amino acids. Germline values: CDR1 SGHRS, CDR2 YFSETQ. The J segment lost 1 base and the V segment lost 4 bases, leaving 8 bases of the junction unmatched. Patients included in sequencing had previously demonstrated CD8+CD57+ cell expansion by flow cytometry. This receptor was identified in a human donor with aplastic anemia. V and J are TRBV5-1 and TRBJ2-3; 8 bases agree with TRBD2. The sample consisted of sorted CD4+, CD8+, or CD8+CD57+ T cells (not recorded which) from PBMCs. The CDR3 nucleotides read TGCGCCAGCAGCATTGAGGGTAGCGGGGGCACAGATACGCAGTATTTT. Its protein is CASSIEGSGGTDTQYF. The full variable domain, its missing parts supplied by reference TRBV5-1 and TRBJ2-3, is KAGVTQTPRYLIKTRGQQVTLSCSPISGHRSVSWYQQTPGQGLQFLFEYFSETQRNKGNFPGRFSGRQFSNSRSEMNVSTLELGDSALYLCASSIEGSGGTDTQYFGPGTRLTVL.